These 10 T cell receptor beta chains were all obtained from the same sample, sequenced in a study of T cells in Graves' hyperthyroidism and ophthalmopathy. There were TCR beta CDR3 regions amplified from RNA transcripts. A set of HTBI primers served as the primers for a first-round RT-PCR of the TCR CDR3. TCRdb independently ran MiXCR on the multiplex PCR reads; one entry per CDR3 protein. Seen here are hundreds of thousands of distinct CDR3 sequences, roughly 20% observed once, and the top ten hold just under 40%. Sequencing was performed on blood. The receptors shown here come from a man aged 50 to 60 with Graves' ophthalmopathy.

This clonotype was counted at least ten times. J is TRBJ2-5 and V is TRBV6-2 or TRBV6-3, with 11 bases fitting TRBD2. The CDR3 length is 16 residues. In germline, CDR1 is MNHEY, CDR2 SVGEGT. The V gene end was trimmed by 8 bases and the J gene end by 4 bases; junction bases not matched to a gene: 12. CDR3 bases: TGTGCCAGCTCTCAAAGGGGACTAGCGGCTAGAGAGACCCAGTACTTC. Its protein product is CASSQRGLAARETQYF.

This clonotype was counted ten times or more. In DNA form, the CDR3 reads TGTGCCAGCAGCTCGATACTTTCAGATGAGCAGTTCTTC. Translation: CASSSILSDEQFF. The chain uses TRBV7-9 and TRBJ2-1; D is unclear. The V and J ends lost 4 bases and 8 bases respectively, with 12 bases between them. Per the germline V gene, CDR1 is SEHNR and CDR2 is FQNEAQ (reference sequence). The CDR3 is 13 amino acids. Full variable domain (outside the CDR3, taken from reference TRBV7-9 and TRBJ2-1): DTGVSQNPRHKITKRGQNVTFRCDPISEHNRLYWYRQTLGQGPEFLTYFQNEAQLEKSRLLSDRFSAERPKGSFSTLEIQRTEQGDSAMYLCASSSILSDEQFFGPGTRLTVL.

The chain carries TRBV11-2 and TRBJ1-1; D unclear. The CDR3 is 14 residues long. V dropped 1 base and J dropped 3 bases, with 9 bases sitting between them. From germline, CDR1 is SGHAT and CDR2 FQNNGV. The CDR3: CASSLAGLHTEAFF. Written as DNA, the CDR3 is TGTGCCAGCAGCTTAGCAGGTTTACACACTGAAGCTTTCTTT.

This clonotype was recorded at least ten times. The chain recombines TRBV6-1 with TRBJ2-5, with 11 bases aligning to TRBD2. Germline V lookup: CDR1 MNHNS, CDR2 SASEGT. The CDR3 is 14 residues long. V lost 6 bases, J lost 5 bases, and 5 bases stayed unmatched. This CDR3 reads CASRLAGVRETQYF. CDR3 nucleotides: TGTGCCAGCAGACTAGCGGGAGTAAGGGAGACCCAGTACTTC.

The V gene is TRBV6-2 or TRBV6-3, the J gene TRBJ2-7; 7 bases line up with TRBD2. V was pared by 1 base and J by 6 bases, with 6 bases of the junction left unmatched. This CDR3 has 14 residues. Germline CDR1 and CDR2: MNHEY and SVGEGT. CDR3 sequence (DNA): TGTGCCAGCAGTTACTGGGGGGGAGACTCCGAGCAGTACTTC. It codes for CASSYWGGDSEQYF.

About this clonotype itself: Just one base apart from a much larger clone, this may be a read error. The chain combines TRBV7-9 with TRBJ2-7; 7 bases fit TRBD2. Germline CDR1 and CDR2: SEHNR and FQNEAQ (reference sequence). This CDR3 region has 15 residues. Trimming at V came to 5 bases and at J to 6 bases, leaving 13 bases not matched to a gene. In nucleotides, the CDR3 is TGTGCCAGCAGCCGCGCCGGGACTAACGTCGGCGAGCAGTACTTC. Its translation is CASSRAGTNVGEQYF. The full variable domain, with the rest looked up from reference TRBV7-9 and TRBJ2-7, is DTGVSQNPRHKITKRGQNVTFRCDPISEHNRLYWYRQTLGQGPEFLTYFQNEAQLEKSRLLSDRFSAERPKGSFSTLEIQRTEQGDSAMYLCASSRAGTNVGEQYFGPGTRLTVT.

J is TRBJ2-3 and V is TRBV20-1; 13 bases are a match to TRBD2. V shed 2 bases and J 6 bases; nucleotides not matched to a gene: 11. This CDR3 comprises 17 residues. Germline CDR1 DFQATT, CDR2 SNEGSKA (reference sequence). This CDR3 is CSARPHRTSGSGDTQYF. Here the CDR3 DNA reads TGCAGTGCTAGACCTCATCGGACTAGCGGGAGTGGCGATACGCAGTATTTT.

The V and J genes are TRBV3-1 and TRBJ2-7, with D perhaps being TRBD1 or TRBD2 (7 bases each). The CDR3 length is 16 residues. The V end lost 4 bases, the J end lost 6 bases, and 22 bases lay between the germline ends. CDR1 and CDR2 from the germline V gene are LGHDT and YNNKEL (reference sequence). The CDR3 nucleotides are TGTGCCAGCAGCCCCGAGGGGGCGGGAGTCCTTGGCGAGCAGTACTTC. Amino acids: CASSPEGAGVLGEQYF.

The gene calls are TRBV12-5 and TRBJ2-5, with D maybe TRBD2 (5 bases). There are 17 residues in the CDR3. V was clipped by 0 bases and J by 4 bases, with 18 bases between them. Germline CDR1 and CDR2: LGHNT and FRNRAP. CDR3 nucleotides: TGTGCTAGTGGTTTGGTAGTGTGGGAGACCGGAGGAGAGACCCAGTACTTC. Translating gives CASGLVVWETGGETQYF.

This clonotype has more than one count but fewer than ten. For the CDR3, the DNA is TGTGCCATCAGTGGCCTCCCCCAGGGAACAGCGGGAGGGGGTAATGAGCAGTTCTTC. It specifies CAISGLPQGTAGGGNEQFF. The genes are TRBV10-3 and TRBJ2-1; the match to TRBD2 covers 10 bases. V dropped 4 bases and J dropped 7; count of bases not matched to a gene: 19. This CDR3 has 19 residues. In germline, CDR1 is ENHRY, CDR2 SYGVKD.